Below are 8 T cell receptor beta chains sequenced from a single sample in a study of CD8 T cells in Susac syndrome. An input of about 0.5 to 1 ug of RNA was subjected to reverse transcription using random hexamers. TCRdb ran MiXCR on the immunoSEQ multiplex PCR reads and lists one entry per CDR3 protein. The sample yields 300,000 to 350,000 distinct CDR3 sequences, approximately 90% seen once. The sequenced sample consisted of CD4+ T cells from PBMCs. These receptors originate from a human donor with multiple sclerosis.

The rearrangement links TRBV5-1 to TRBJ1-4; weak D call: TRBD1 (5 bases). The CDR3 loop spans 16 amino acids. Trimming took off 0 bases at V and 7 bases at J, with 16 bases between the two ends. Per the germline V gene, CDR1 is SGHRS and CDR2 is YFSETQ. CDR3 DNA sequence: TGCGCCAGCAGCTTGGGACCTGGCAGCGGGACTGAAAAACTGTTTTTT. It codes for CASSLGPGSGTEKLFF.

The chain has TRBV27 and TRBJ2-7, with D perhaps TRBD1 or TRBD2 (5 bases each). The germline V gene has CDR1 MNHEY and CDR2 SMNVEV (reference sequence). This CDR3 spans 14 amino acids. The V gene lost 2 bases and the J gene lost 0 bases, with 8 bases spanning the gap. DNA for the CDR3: TGTGCCAGCAGTTTAGGGGGTCACTCCTACGAGCAGTACTTC. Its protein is CASSLGGHSYEQYF.

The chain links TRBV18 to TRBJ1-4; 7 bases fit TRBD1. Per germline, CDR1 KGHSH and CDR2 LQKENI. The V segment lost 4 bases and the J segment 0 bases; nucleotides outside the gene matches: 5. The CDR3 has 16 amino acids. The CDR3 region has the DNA TGTGCCAGCTCACAAAGACAGGGAACAACTAATGAAAAACTGTTTTTT. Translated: CASSQRQGTTNEKLFF.

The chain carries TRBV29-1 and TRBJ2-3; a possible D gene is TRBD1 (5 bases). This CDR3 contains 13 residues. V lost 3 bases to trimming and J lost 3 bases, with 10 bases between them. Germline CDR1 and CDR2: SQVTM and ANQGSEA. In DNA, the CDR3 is TGCAGCGTTGAGGTCCAGGGTACAGATACGCAGTATTTT. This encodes CSVEVQGTDTQYF.

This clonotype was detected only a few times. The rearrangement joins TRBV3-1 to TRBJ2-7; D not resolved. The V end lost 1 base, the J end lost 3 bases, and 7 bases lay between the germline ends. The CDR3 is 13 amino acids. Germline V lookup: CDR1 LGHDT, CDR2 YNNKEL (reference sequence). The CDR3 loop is CASSQARYYEQYF. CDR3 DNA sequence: TGTGCCAGCAGCCAAGCCCGGTACTACGAGCAGTACTTC.

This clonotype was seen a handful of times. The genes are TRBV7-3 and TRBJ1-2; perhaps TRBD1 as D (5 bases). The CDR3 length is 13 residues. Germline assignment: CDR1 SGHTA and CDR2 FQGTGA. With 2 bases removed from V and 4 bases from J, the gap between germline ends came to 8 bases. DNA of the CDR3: TGTGCCAGCAGCTTAGCGGGGGGCTATGGCTACACCTTC. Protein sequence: CASSLAGGYGYTF.

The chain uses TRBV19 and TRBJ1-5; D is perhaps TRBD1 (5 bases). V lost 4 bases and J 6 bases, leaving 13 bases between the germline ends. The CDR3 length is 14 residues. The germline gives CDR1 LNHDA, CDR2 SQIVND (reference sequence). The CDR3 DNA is TGTGCCAGTAGTAATCGCCAGGGCGGTCAGCCCCAGCATTTT. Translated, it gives CASSNRQGGQPQHF.

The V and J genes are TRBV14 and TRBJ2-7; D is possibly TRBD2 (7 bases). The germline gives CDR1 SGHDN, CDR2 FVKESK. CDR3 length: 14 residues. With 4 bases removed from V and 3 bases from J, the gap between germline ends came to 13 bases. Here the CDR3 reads CASSRGGRNYEQYF. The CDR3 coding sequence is TGTGCCAGCAGCCGGGGGGGCAGAAACTACGAGCAGTACTTC.